Here is one T cell receptor beta chain with its context. Antigen specificity is unknown. This entry comes from a study of radiotherapy plus CTLA-4 blockade in lung cancer. Findings and caveats of the study: Response was reportedly best predicted by early blood T cell clone dynamics, with interferon-beta. Blood TCR clones of tumor origin expanded after radiotherapy plus ipilimumab.

Here immunoSEQ multiplex PCR was the method, and the copy in TCRdb shows in-frame clones only, minus some. The sample contains 24,000 or so clones, roughly 73% of which appear only once. Focal radiation and CTLA-4 blockade (ipilimumab) were tested in chemo-refractory metastatic non-small-cell lung cancer patients. The ends were cut back, 7 bases at V and 8 bases at J, with 18 bases in the middle. CDR3 length: 14 residues. Germline CDR1 is SEHNR and CDR2 is FQNEAQ (reference sequence). The sample was peripheral blood, taken from a patient treated with radiotherapy plus ipilimumab. The clonotype comes from a human donor with non-small cell lung cancer who had stable disease on radiotherapy plus ipilimumab. V and J are TRBV7-9 and TRBJ2-1; the D call may be TRBD1 or TRBD2 (5 bases each). CDR3 in DNA: TGTGCCAGCATCTTCGGGGCCTCATTCGATGAGCAGTTCTTC. It encodes CASIFGASFDEQFF. Complete variable domain (other parts from reference TRBV7-9 and TRBJ2-1): DTGVSQNPRHKITKRGQNVTFRCDPISEHNRLYWYRQTLGQGPEFLTYFQNEAQLEKSRLLSDRFSAERPKGSFSTLEIQRTEQGDSAMYLCASIFGASFDEQFFGPGTRLTVL.